This TCR beta chain was sequenced in a study of T-cell reconstitution after alpha-beta-depleted transplantation in children. Preparation of the TCRbeta library involved a method that used unique molecular identifiers. TCRdb re-analysed the PCR reads in MiXCR, keeping a single row per CDR3 protein. The profile covers about 250,000 distinct CDR3 sequences, with around 25% appearing a single time and 4.5% to 5.5% taken by the ten largest. The CDR3 has 13 residues. V lost 4 bases to trimming and J lost 10 bases, with 14 bases between them. Germline V gives CDR1 SGHNT, CDR2 YENEEA. This receptor was identified in a female patient aged 2-15 years who had a stem cell transplant for congenital amegakaryocytic thrombocytopenia, so the T cells may come from the graft donor. The sequencing here drew on PBMCs, mostly from graft donor cells, taken 360 days after TCRalphabeta/CD19-depleted stem cell transplant. The rearrangement uses TRBV11-3 and TRBJ2-4, with D perhaps given as TRBD1 or TRBD2 (5 bases each). DNA of the CDR3: TGTGCCAGCAGCTCGGGACCCCACTCGATTCAGTACTTC. Amino acids: CASSSGPHSIQYF.